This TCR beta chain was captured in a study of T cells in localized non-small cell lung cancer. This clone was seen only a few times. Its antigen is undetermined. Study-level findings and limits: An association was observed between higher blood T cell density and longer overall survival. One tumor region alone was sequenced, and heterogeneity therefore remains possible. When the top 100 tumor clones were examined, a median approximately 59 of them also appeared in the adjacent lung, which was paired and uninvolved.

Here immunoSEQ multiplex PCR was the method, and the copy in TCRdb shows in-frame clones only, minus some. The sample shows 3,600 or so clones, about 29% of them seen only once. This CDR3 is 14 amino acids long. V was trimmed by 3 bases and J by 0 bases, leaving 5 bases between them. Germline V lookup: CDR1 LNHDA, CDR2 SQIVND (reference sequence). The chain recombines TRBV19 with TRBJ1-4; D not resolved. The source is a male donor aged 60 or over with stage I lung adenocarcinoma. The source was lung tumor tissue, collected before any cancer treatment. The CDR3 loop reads CASSMSTTNEKLFF. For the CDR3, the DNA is TGTGCCAGTAGTATGTCGACAACTAATGAAAAACTGTTTTTT.